The 6 T cell receptor beta chains listed next were all sequenced from one sample in a study of T cell responses to AZD1222 COVID-19 vaccine. Profiling relied on immunoSEQ multiplex PCR, and the TCRdb table lists in-frame clones only, not all of them. The data contain about 150,000 clones, approximately 92% of them singletons. The material sequenced was peripheral blood, taken 28 days after the second AZD1222 dose. The receptor set was obtained from an adult who received the AZD1222 COVID-19 vaccine.

This sequence joins TRBV6-5 and TRBJ2-6; tentatively, D is TRBD2 (5 bases). Per germline, CDR1 MNHEY and CDR2 SVGAGI. V lost 8 bases, J lost 0 bases, and 8 bases lay in between. This CDR3 comprises 14 residues. CDR3 loop: CASVRGSGANVLTF. The CDR3 DNA follows: TGTGCCAGCGTTCGGGGCTCTGGGGCCAACGTCCTGACTTTC.

V is TRBV18 and J is TRBJ1-6, with D hard to call. Trimming removed 1 base at V and 0 bases at J, with 13 bases between. The CDR3 extends over 18 amino acids. CDR1 and CDR2 from the germline V gene are KGHSH and LQKENI. The CDR3 nucleotides are TGTGCCAGCTCACCACGGAGCCTACCTGGCTCCTATAATTCACCCCTCCACTTT. This encodes CASSPRSLPGSYNSPLHF.

The chain is built from TRBV4-3 and TRBJ2-2; unclear D gene. The germline gives CDR1 LGHNA, CDR2 YSLEER. The CDR3 is made up of 14 amino acids. Between the trimmed V and J ends, which lost 0 bases and 7 bases, there was a span of 9 bases. DNA for the CDR3: TGCGCCAGCAGCCAAGAAGGAAGGATCGGGGAGCTGTTTTTT. Translation gives CASSQEGRIGELFF.

CDR3 nucleotides: TGTGCCAGTACAATTGGGAATCAGCCCCAGCATTTT. The encoded protein is CASTIGNQPQHF. The rearrangement uses TRBV19 and TRBJ1-5; D remains ambiguous. V shed 7 bases and J shed 4 bases, with 8 bases lying between them. Per germline, CDR1 LNHDA and CDR2 SQIVND (reference sequence). The CDR3 has 12 residues.

This CDR3 is CASSLGTNTYNEQFF. The CDR3 DNA is TGTGCCAGCAGCTTAGGAACTAATACCTACAATGAGCAGTTCTTC. The V and J genes are TRBV7-2 and TRBJ2-1; D unclear. The CDR3 length is 15 residues. From germline, CDR1 is SGHTA and CDR2 FQGNSA. V was cut by 1 base and J by 2 bases, with 9 bases left in between.

V and J are TRBV28 and TRBJ2-7; 9 positions agree with TRBD1. After removal of 2 bases from V and 3 bases from J, the junction contained 2 bases not matched to a gene. Germline CDR1 is MDHEN and CDR2 is SYDVKM. There are 14 residues in the CDR3. CDR3 protein: CASSLGTGSYEQYF. CDR3 coding DNA: TGTGCCAGCAGTTTAGGGACAGGGAGCTACGAGCAGTACTTC.